The next 15 T cell receptor beta chains were all read from a single sample in a study of T cells in women clearing cervical HPV infection. Some clones are missing from TCRdb's copy, which holds only in-frame ones; the method was immunoSEQ multiplex PCR. Its table records 40,000 to 60,000 clones. The material sequenced was blood buffy coat. The receptors were sampled from a woman between 18 and 70 years old with a cervical HPV16 infection that either progressed to CIN3+ or cleared (not recorded which).

Turning to this clone: The sequenced fragment ends 3 residues before the CDR3 boundary, so the rest is inferred from the germline J gene. The rearrangement joins TRBV29-1 to TRBJ2-6; TRBD1 aligns across 8 bases. This CDR3 is 14 amino acids long. Germline CDR1 reads SQVTM; CDR2 reads ANQGSEA. With 1 base clipped from V and 4 bases from J, the junction kept 0 bases outside the gene matches. The CDR3 protein is CSVEGDRGANVLTF. Incomplete CDR3 DNA: TGCAGCGTTGAAGGGGACAGGGGGGCCAACGTC.

Regarding this clone: With the read ending 3 residues before the CDR3 end, the germline J gene is used to fill in that end. V and J are TRBV19 and TRBJ2-7; TRBD2 matches at 8 bases. Germline CDR1 reads LNHDA; CDR2 reads SQIVND (reference sequence). The length of the CDR3 is 14 residues. V lost 5 bases and J lost 6; bases outside the gene matches: 9. Incomplete CDR3 DNA: TGTGCCAGTAGTGAAAGCGGGGGATCGGTCGAG. This gives the protein CASSESGGSVE. The whole CDR3 reads CASSESGGSVEQYF. The complete variable domain, with remaining parts taken from reference TRBV19 and TRBJ2-7, reads DGGITQSPKYLFRKEGQNVTLSCEQNLNHDAMYWYRQDPGQGLRLIYYSQIVNDFQKGDIAEGYSVSREKKESFPLTVTSAQKNPTAFYLCASSESGGSVEQYFGPGTRLTVT.

As to this clone: The DNA ends 3 residues before the CDR3 does, and the rest of the CDR3 is filled in from the germline J gene. The V gene is TRBV15, the J gene TRBJ2-7; 11 bases map to TRBD2. The CDR3 consists of 15 residues. Trimming cost V 5 bases and J 4 bases; bases outside gene matches: 7. Per the germline V gene, CDR1 is LNHNV and CDR2 is YYDKDF (reference sequence). The sequenced CDR3 bases are TGTGCCACCAGCCCCGGTAGCGGGGGGGCTTACGAG. Translated, it gives CATSPGSGGAYE. From start to end, the CDR3 is CATSPGSGGAYEQYF.

Notes on this clone: The CDR3 extends 3 residues past the end of the read, so its final part is completed from the germline J gene. The chain recombines TRBV10-3 with TRBJ2-5; D unclear. V shed 4 bases and J shed 4 bases, with 4 bases lying between them. The germline CDR1 and CDR2 sequences are ENHRY and SYGVKD. CDR3 size: 11 residues. This CDR3 reads CAISVGETQYF. The sequenced part of the CDR3 DNA is TGTGCCATCAGTGTCGGAGAGACC.

Notes on this clone: Read data end 3 residues before the CDR3 end; the end is taken from the germline J gene. The gene calls are TRBV7-2 and TRBJ2-5, with TRBD2 matching 7 bases. Losses at the gene ends were 7 bases for V and 2 bases for J; bases not matched to a gene: 10. Germline CDR1 SGHTA, CDR2 FQGNSA. This CDR3 spans 15 amino acids. The CDR3 loop reads CASTSLAGSQETQYF. The sequenced CDR3 bases are TGTGCCAGCACCTCGTTAGCGGGTTCTCAAGAGACC. Full variable domain (missing parts from reference TRBV7-2 and TRBJ2-5): GAGVSQSPSNKVTEKGKDVELRCDPISGHTALYWYRQSLGQGLEFLIYFQGNSAPDKSGLPSDRFSAERTGGSVSTLTIQRTQQEDSAVYLCASTSLAGSQETQYFGPGTRLLVL.

As to this clone: The CDR3 end falls 3 residues outside the read, so it is completed with the germline J gene. The chain carries TRBV12-3 or TRBV12-4 and TRBJ2-7, with 8 bases matching TRBD2. The CDR3 has 15 amino acids. The V gene end was trimmed by 6 bases and the J gene end by 4 bases; junction bases not matched to a gene: 11. This CDR3 is CASSPRMERGYEQYF. The sequenced part of the CDR3 DNA is TGTGCCAGCAGCCCCCGGATGGAGCGGGGGTACGAG.

With regard to this clone: The CDR3 end is not reached by the read, which stops 3 residues before it; the germline J gene fills it in. The V gene is TRBV4-1, the J gene TRBJ2-7, with 7 nucleotides matching TRBD1. Germline CDR1 reads MGHRA; CDR2 reads YSYEKL. V shed 6 bases, J shed 1 base, and the junction held 9 bases outside the gene matches. The CDR3 contains 15 residues. Partial CDR3 DNA: TGCGCCAGCAGACAACTCGACAGGGTATCCTACGAG. Translating gives CASRQLDRVSYE. The entire CDR3 is CASRQLDRVSYEQYF.

On this clone itself: Read data end 3 residues before the CDR3 end; the end is taken from the germline J gene. This chain links TRBV7-8 with TRBJ1-5, with D unclear. This CDR3 has 15 residues. Germline CDR1 reads SGHVS; CDR2 reads FQNEAQ. Trimming removed 1 base from V and 0 bases from J, with 7 bases in between. CDR3 bases read: TGTGCCAGCAGCTTAGGGGCTTATAGCAATCAGCCC. It codes for CASSLGAYSNQP. In full, the CDR3 is CASSLGAYSNQPQHF.

With respect to this clone: The read falls 3 residues short of the CDR3 end, and the missing part is taken from the germline J gene. This sequence joins TRBV18 and TRBJ2-2, with 7 bases fitting TRBD1. Looked up from germline, CDR1 is KGHSH and CDR2 is LQKENI. The CDR3 spans 16 residues. The V and J ends lost 4 bases and 5 bases, in that order; junction bases with no gene match: 10. CDR3 amino acids: CASSHYRTGRTGELFF. CDR3 DNA (partial): TGTGCCAGCTCACATTATCGGACAGGAAGGACCGGGGAG. Variable domain in full (rest from reference TRBV18 and TRBJ2-2): NAGVMQNPRHLVRRRGQEARLRCSPMKGHSHVYWYRQLPEEGLKFMVYLQKENIIDESGMPKERFSAEFPKEGPSILRIQQVVRGDSAAYFCASSHYRTGRTGELFFGEGSRLTVL.

For this clone: From the germline J gene comes the end of the CDR3, since the read stops 3 residues before it. The rearrangement uses TRBV16 and TRBJ2-7, with 7 bases identical to TRBD1. Germline V CDR1 and CDR2: KGHSY, FQNENV. The ends lost 4 bases at V and 0 bases at J; junction bases unmatched: 6. CDR3 length: 15 amino acids. CDR3 DNA, as far as it was read: TGTGCCAGCAGCCGGGACAGCCGGAGCTCCTACGAG. Its protein is CASSRDSRSSYE. The complete CDR3 reads CASSRDSRSSYEQYF.

For this clone: The read terminates 3 residues before the CDR3 end, so the remaining end is supplied by the germline J gene. The V call is TRBV12-3 or TRBV12-4, the J call TRBJ2-1, with 7 positions matching TRBD2. The CDR3 spans 16 residues. V was clipped by 0 bases and J by 4 bases; unmatched bases: 6. Incomplete CDR3 DNA: TGTGCCAGCAGTTTAGCGTCTAGCGGTCGGTACAATGAG. Its translation is CASSLASSGRYNE. The whole CDR3 sequence reads CASSLASSGRYNEQFF.

As to this clone: The read finishes 3 residues shy of the CDR3 end, and the germline J gene is used to complete it. The chain uses TRBV2 and TRBJ1-1; D remains ambiguous. Germline V CDR1 and CDR2: SNHLY, FYNNEI. Trimming pared 7 bases from V and 0 bases from J, leaving 21 bases between. The CDR3 loop spans 17 amino acids. The CDR3 spells CASTQGPRAPMNTEAFF. The DNA read from the CDR3 is TGTGCCAGCACCCAAGGGCCGAGGGCCCCTATGAACACTGAA. Filled out from reference TRBV2 and TRBJ1-1, the complete variable domain reads EPEVTQTPSHQVTQMGQEVILRCVPISNHLYFYWYRQILGQKVEFLVSFYNNEISEKSEIFDDQFSVERPDGSNFTLKIRSTKLEDSAMYFCASTQGPRAPMNTEAFFGQGTRLTVV.

Comments on this clone: The read stops 3 residues short of the end of the CDR3; the missing end is completed from the germline J gene. The chain uses TRBV6-2 or TRBV6-3 and TRBJ2-3; 7 nucleotides align to TRBD1. This CDR3 has 14 amino acids. From germline, CDR1 is MNHEY and CDR2 SVGEGT. With V trimmed by 2 bases and J by 3 bases, 2 bases remained unmatched. The CDR3 loop reads CASSYQGDTDTQYF. The part of the CDR3 DNA that was read is TGTGCCAGCAGTTACCAGGGGGATACAGATACG.

Notes on this clone: The sequence runs out 3 residues before the end of the CDR3; the remainder is reconstructed from the germline J gene. Different DNA sequences within this sample yield the same CDR3. V usage is TRBV2 and J usage is TRBJ1-3, with a tentative D call TRBD1 (5 bases). Between the trimmed V and J ends, which lost 2 bases and 6 bases, there was a span of 14 bases. CDR3 length: 15 amino acids. Germline CDR1 SNHLY, CDR2 FYNNEI. The CDR3 reads CASSERSRVENTIYF. The sequenced CDR3 bases are TGTGCCAGCAGTGAACGGAGCAGGGTCGAAAACACC.

Comments on this clone: The CDR3 end lies 3 residues beyond the end of the read and is filled in from the germline J gene. The V gene is TRBV30, the J gene TRBJ1-5; the D gene is possibly TRBD1 (5 bases). CDR3 size: 15 residues. Germline CDR1 reads GTSNPN; CDR2 reads SVGIG (reference sequence). V was cut by 0 bases and J by 1 base, with 10 bases left in between. The DNA read from the CDR3 is TGTGCCTGGAGTGTAGGGGCGCTAAGCAATCAGCCC. This codes for CAWSVGALSNQP. The complete CDR3 sequence is CAWSVGALSNQPQHF.